The entry that follows covers one TCR beta chain sequence. CDR3 length: 14 amino acids. In germline, CDR1 is LGHDT, CDR2 YNNKEL (reference sequence). V dropped 6 bases and J dropped 0 bases, with 8 bases sitting between them. The source of the sample is a study of blood T cell repertoires in COVID-19. Study summary: The United States, Italy and Spain provided the acute and convalescent COVID-19 samples. PBMCs, B-cell-depleted T cells, or T cells were the source of the cDNA or gDNA that made up the material.

Source study methods: Estimated nucleated cell counts came from reference gene primer amplification. Profiling relied on immunoSEQ multiplex PCR, and the TCRdb table lists in-frame clones only, not all of them. From that table come the V and J calls and clone size; the DNA was used to work out D and trimming. This sample yields roughly 110,000 clones, of which over 75% are seen a single time; roughly 1.4% belongs to the top ten. This receptor was identified in a man in his forties or fifties with acute or convalescent COVID-19. The V gene is TRBV3-1 (or the pseudogene TRBV3-2), the J gene TRBJ2-2; D may be TRBD2 (6 bases). Source material: peripheral blood. The CDR3 reads CASSRGTNTGELFF. In nucleotides, the CDR3 is TGTGCCAGCAGTCGGGGGACGAACACCGGGGAGCTGTTTTTT.